These 12 T cell receptor beta chains originate from one sample sequenced in a study of shared clonotypes between healthy human individuals. Clones were read by immunoSEQ multiplex PCR, and TCRdb kept only the in-frame ones, dropping some. The sample yields over 850,000 clones, 78% seen once. What was sequenced was memory CD4+ T cells from PBMCs. Subset reported: CD45RA-negative fraction. The origin of the receptors is a man between 18 and 35 years old in good health. Some clones in this sample may be carry-over from other donors' samples.

There are a few counts of this clone. The chain is built from TRBV6-6 and TRBJ1-5; no reliable D call. CDR3 length: 14 residues. The V gene lost 8 bases and the J gene lost 0 bases, with 11 bases spanning the gap. In germline, CDR1 is MNHNY, CDR2 SVGAGI (reference sequence). In nucleotides, the CDR3 is TGTGCCAGCTGGGGAGTTTATAGCAATCAGCCCCAGCATTTT. Encoded protein: CASWGVYSNQPQHF.

The chain employs TRBV29-1 and TRBJ1-3; no definite D call. This CDR3 is 12 amino acids long. Between the trimmed V and J ends, which lost 2 bases and 2 bases, there was a span of 4 bases. CDR1 and CDR2 (germline): SQVTM, ANQGSEA. In DNA form, the CDR3 reads TGCAGCGTTGAATCTCCTGGAAACACCATATATTTT. Protein product: CSVESPGNTIYF.

The gene calls are TRBV13 and TRBJ2-3; 10 nucleotides align to TRBD2. The CDR3 is 17 amino acids. Germline assignment: CDR1 PRHDT and CDR2 FYEKMQ (reference sequence). Trimming took 5 bases from V and 3 from J; bases not matched to a gene: 11. DNA of the CDR3: TGTGCCAGCAGCCCGGAGGGGACTAGCGCTGGAACAGATACGCAGTATTTT. Its protein product is CASSPEGTSAGTDTQYF.

The chain uses TRBV29-1 and TRBJ1-4, with 7 bases matching TRBD1. The CDR3 has 13 residues. Germline values: CDR1 SQVTM, CDR2 ANQGSEA. V lost 7 bases to trimming and J lost 5 bases; unmatched junction nucleotides: 7. This CDR3 is CSAGTVGNEKLFF. The CDR3 region has the DNA TGCAGCGCCGGGACAGTGGGAAATGAAAAACTGTTTTTT.

The V and J genes are TRBV10-3 and TRBJ2-7; TRBD1 might be the D (6 bases). The V end was cut by 4 bases, the J end by 1 base, with 11 bases between. CDR3 length: 14 amino acids. The germline gives CDR1 ENHRY, CDR2 SYGVKD. The DNA for the CDR3 is TGTGCCATCAGTGGGACAGTAGGGTCCTACGAGCAGTACTTC. Amino acid sequence: CAISGTVGSYEQYF.

The chain is built from TRBV5-4 and TRBJ2-1; 10 bases agree with TRBD2. V shed 0 bases, J shed 7 bases, and the junction held 13 bases outside the gene matches. The germline CDR1 and CDR2 sequences are SGHNT and YYREEE (reference sequence). There are 18 residues in the CDR3. CDR3: CASSLEFSGRRSGNEQFF. The CDR3 DNA follows: TGTGCCAGCAGCTTGGAGTTTAGCGGGAGGCGATCAGGGAATGAGCAGTTCTTC.

This clone was seen a handful of times. The chain couples TRBV6-1 to TRBJ1-2, with TRBD1 matching over 8 bases. J was trimmed by 8 bases and V by 5 bases; bases with no gene match: 7. CDR1 MNHNS and CDR2 SASEGT come from the germline V gene. This CDR3 is built from 13 residues. In DNA form, the CDR3 reads TGTGCCAGCAGTCGGTCAGGGGGCGAAGGCTACACCTTC. It codes for CASSRSGGEGYTF.

This chain uses TRBV11-2 with TRBJ2-7; D is tentatively TRBD1 or TRBD2 (5 bases each). With 2 bases removed from V and 2 bases from J, the gap between germline ends came to 13 bases. The V gene's germline CDR1 is SGHAT and CDR2 FQNNGV. The CDR3 extends over 15 amino acids. CDR3 DNA sequence: TGTGCCAGCAGCTTAAACCGGGACCAAACCTACGAGCAGTACTTC. Its protein is CASSLNRDQTYEQYF.

The rearrangement links TRBV18 to TRBJ2-7; TRBD1 is a possible D gene (5 bases). Germline CDR1 and CDR2: KGHSH and LQKENI. V shed 1 base and J shed 2 bases, with 9 bases lying between them. The CDR3 consists of 14 residues. Here the CDR3 reads CASSPLRAAYEQYF. DNA for the CDR3: TGTGCCAGCTCACCACTCAGGGCGGCCTACGAGCAGTACTTC.

V gene TRBV6-5 combines with J gene TRBJ2-3; no reliable D call. The CDR3 extends over 14 amino acids. Trimming pared 1 base from V and 6 bases from J, leaving 11 bases between. CDR1 and CDR2 (germline): MNHEY, SVGAGI. CDR3: CASSYWQSTDTQYF. The CDR3 region has the DNA TGTGCCAGCAGTTACTGGCAATCCACCGATACGCAGTATTTT.

The chain has TRBV2 and TRBJ2-7, with D hard to call. This CDR3 spans 14 amino acids. V was shortened by 3 bases and J by 3 bases, with 12 bases between the two germline ends. The germline V gene encodes CDR1 SNHLY and CDR2 FYNNEI. CDR3 coding DNA: TGTGCCAGCAGTGAGGAGCACCAGAGCTACGAGCAGTACTTC. It translates to CASSEEHQSYEQYF.

This rearrangement joins TRBV4-1 to TRBJ2-1, with D uncertain. The CDR3 extends over 15 amino acids. Trimming took off 2 bases at V and 0 bases at J, with 8 bases between the two ends. The germline V gene encodes CDR1 MGHRA and CDR2 YSYEKL. For the CDR3, the DNA is TGCGCCAGCAGCCAAAGCCGAAGCTCCTACAATGAGCAGTTCTTC. This translates into CASSQSRSSYNEQFF.